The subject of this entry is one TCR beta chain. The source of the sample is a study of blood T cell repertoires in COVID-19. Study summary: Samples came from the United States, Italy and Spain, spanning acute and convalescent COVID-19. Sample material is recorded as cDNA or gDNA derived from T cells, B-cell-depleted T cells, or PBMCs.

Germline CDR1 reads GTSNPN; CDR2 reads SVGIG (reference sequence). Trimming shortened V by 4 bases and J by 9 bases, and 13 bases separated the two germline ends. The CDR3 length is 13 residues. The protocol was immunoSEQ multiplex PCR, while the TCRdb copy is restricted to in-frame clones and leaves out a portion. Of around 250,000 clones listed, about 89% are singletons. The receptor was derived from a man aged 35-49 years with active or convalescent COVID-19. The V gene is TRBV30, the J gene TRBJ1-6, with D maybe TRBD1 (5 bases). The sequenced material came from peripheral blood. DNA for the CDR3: TGTGCCTGGAATCAGGGTGAAGGTTCACCCCTCCACTTT. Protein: CAWNQGEGSPLHF.